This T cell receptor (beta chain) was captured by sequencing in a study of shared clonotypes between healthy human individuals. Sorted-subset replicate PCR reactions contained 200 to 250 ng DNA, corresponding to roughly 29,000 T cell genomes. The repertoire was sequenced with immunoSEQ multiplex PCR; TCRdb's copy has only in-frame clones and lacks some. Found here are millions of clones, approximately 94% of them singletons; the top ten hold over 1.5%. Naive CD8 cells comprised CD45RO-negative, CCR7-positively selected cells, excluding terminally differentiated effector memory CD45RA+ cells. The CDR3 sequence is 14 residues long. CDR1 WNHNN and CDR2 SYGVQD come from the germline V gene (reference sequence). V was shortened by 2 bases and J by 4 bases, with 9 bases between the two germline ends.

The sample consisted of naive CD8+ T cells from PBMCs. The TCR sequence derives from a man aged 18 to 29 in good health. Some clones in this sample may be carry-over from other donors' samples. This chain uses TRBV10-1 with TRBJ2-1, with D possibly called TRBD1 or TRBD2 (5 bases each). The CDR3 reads CASSEAGSYNEQFF. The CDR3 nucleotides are TGCGCCAGCAGTGAGGCAGGGAGTTACAATGAGCAGTTCTTC.